This TCR beta chain is from a study of T cells in Graves' hyperthyroidism and ophthalmopathy. Study results and limitations: Most clonotypes expanded in the thyroid (above 0.001) were also present in blood.

Calling Graves' hyperthyroidism stable meant ophthalmopathy did not progress within 18 months. These patients, aged 18 to 65, had recently diagnosed hyperthyroidism lasting under 2 months. The PBMCs studied were ones that came from around 10 ml fresh peripheral blood. To note about this clonotype: What it recognizes is unknown.

TCR beta CDR3 regions were amplified from RNA transcripts. Carried out on the TCR CDR3, a first-round RT-PCR used the HTBI primer set. TCRdb reanalysed the multiplex PCR reads using MiXCR and keeps one entry per CDR3 protein. Of 370,000 or so distinct CDR3 sequences in the sample, around 25% were seen once. The clonotype was recovered from a man aged 45-65 years with Graves' hyperthyroidism. Sequenced: blood.

The chain's CDR3 is CASSPSGDEQYF. In DNA form, the CDR3 reads TGTGCCAGCTCACCATCGGGGGACGAGCAGTACTTC. The chain joins TRBV18 to TRBJ2-7, with D perhaps TRBD2 (6 bases). This CDR3 has 12 amino acids. The V gene's germline CDR1 is KGHSH and CDR2 LQKENI. V lost 2 bases and J lost 5, with 7 bases in between.